This T cell receptor (beta chain) was obtained from a study of control samples from healthy donors and cancer patients. The repertoire was sequenced with immunoSEQ multiplex PCR; TCRdb's copy has only in-frame clones and lacks some. The sample holds some 150,000 clones, 95% to 96% seen once. Turning to this clone: Compared with germline, one end of the junction differs, possibly owing to a read error.

This CDR3 is 16 amino acids long. Germline assignment: CDR1 SSHAT and CDR2 FNYEAQ (reference sequence). The gene calls are TRBV7-7 and TRBJ2-1; TRBD2 matches 8 bases. Sequencing input: blood. The clonotype comes from a woman aged 25-40 years in good health. CDR3 amino acids: CASSLAPQREYNEQFF. In DNA form, the CDR3 reads TGTGCTAGCAGCTTAGCGCCCCAGCGGGAGTACAATGAGCAGTTCTTC.